These 20 T cell receptor beta chains originate from one sample sequenced in a study of T cell responses to AZD1222 COVID-19 vaccine. Clones were read by immunoSEQ multiplex PCR, and TCRdb kept only the in-frame ones, dropping some. The repertoire holds roughly 200,000 clones, with 70% to 90% as singletons. Here the sequenced sample was peripheral blood, taken on day 0 of AZD1222 vaccination. These receptors were taken from an adult in good health.

The chain links TRBV6-6 to TRBJ2-7, with D possibly TRBD1 on 6 matching bases. Trimming left V 4 bases short and J 6 bases short, with 7 bases between. This CDR3 contains 11 residues. The germline V gene has CDR1 MNHNY and CDR2 SVGAGI (reference sequence). The CDR3 sequence is CASSSRGEQYF. DNA for the CDR3: TGTGCCAGCAGTTCCAGGGGCGAGCAGTACTTC.

This chain links TRBV6-5 with TRBJ1-2; possible D gene TRBD1, 5 bases. The CDR3 contains 13 residues. Germline loops: CDR1 MNHEY, CDR2 SVGAGI. Trimming took 6 bases from V and 0 from J, leaving 8 bases between them. The CDR3 DNA sequence: TGTGCCAGCAGCAGGGCATCTAACTATGGCTACACCTTC. This codes for CASSRASNYGYTF.

CDR3 DNA: TGTGCCATCAGTTCCTCCGGGACAGATAATCAGCCCCAGCATTTT. Translated, it gives CAISSSGTDNQPQHF. This rearrangement joins TRBV10-3 to TRBJ1-5, with 7 bases aligning to TRBD1. CDR1 ENHRY and CDR2 SYGVKD come from the germline V gene. The CDR3 spans 15 residues. J gave up 4 bases and V 5 bases, and 8 bases lay outside the gene matches.

The chain uses TRBV14 and TRBJ1-2; 7 nucleotides line up with TRBD1. CDR3 length equals 18 residues. V was clipped by 1 base and J by 1 base; unmatched bases: 12. Germline CDR1 reads SGHDN; CDR2 reads FVKESK. The CDR3 is CASSQVEGANPHNYGYTF. The CDR3 region has the DNA TGTGCCAGCAGCCAAGTCGAGGGGGCTAACCCACATAACTATGGCTACACCTTC.

The chain employs TRBV2 and TRBJ2-7; 11 bases match TRBD1. The J segment lost 12 bases and the V segment lost 5 bases, leaving 18 bases of the junction unmatched. There are 16 residues in the CDR3. Germline-derived CDR1 and CDR2 are SNHLY and FYNNEI. CDR3 loop: CASSPLHGTGGSLRYF. As DNA, the CDR3 is TGTGCCAGCAGTCCTTTACACGGGACAGGGGGAAGCCTGAGGTACTTC.

The chain employs TRBV7-8 and TRBJ2-3, with D possibly being TRBD1 (6 bases). Per germline, CDR1 SGHVS and CDR2 FQNEAQ. Trimming removed 6 bases at V and 3 bases at J, with 13 bases between. The CDR3 loop spans 14 amino acids. The CDR3: CASRVRGRTDTQYF. CDR3 in DNA: TGTGCCAGCAGAGTGAGGGGGAGAACAGATACGCAGTATTTT.

This clone has a single count. The CDR3 here is CASSFSLAKNIQYF. As DNA, the CDR3 is TGTGCCAGCAGCTTCAGTTTAGCCAAAAACATTCAGTACTTC. V and J are TRBV11-2 and TRBJ2-4; D is undetermined. V was cut by 3 bases and J by 0 bases, with 6 bases left in between. This CDR3 has 14 amino acids. Germline CDR1 and CDR2: SGHAT and FQNNGV.

The genes are TRBV27 and TRBJ2-7, with no clear D. The CDR3 contains 13 residues. Trimming left V 3 bases short and J 3 bases short, with 9 bases between. Germline CDR1 MNHEY, CDR2 SMNVEV (reference sequence). Here the CDR3 DNA reads TGTGCCAGCAGTTTCCCGCCCTACTACGAGCAGTACTTC. Its translation is CASSFPPYYEQYF.

J is TRBJ1-5 and V is TRBV2, with a possible D match to TRBD1 (5 bases). Germline CDR1 SNHLY, CDR2 FYNNEI. This CDR3 region has 15 residues. V dropped 0 bases and J dropped 3 bases, with 9 bases sitting between them. CDR3 DNA: TGTGCCAGCAGTGAAGCCAGGGCCCCCAATCAGCCCCAGCATTTT. This gives the protein CASSEARAPNQPQHF.

For the CDR3, the DNA is TGTGCCTGGAAACAGGTGGGCTCCTATAATTCACCCCTCCACTTT. It specifies CAWKQVGSYNSPLHF. The chain joins TRBV30 to TRBJ1-6, with D perhaps TRBD1 (5 bases). The CDR3 consists of 15 residues. Germline V gives CDR1 GTSNPN, CDR2 SVGIG (reference sequence). V lost 4 bases and J lost 0, with 10 bases in between.

V usage is TRBV3-1 (or the pseudogene TRBV3-2) and J usage is TRBJ1-2, with a tentative D call TRBD1 (5 bases). Trimming stripped 2 bases from V and 4 bases from J, with 11 bases between. The CDR3 is made up of 14 amino acids. The germline V gene has CDR1 LGHDT and CDR2 YNNKEL (reference sequence). The CDR3 coding sequence is TGTGCCAGCAGCCAACGGGGACCGGCCTATGGCTACACCTTC. As protein: CASSQRGPAYGYTF.

The gene calls are TRBV7-9 and TRBJ2-2; D is possibly TRBD1 or TRBD2 (5 bases each). CDR1 SEHNR and CDR2 FQNEAQ come from the germline V gene (reference sequence). The CDR3 extends over 17 amino acids. Trimming took 5 bases from V and 6 from J, leaving 22 bases between them. The CDR3 DNA sequence: TGTGCCAGCAGCCGAATAGGCCCCGGGACGAGGGCCGGGGAGCTGTTTTTT. Translated, it gives CASSRIGPGTRAGELFF.

A few counts support this clone. In DNA form, the CDR3 reads TGTGCCAGCAGCTTGGGAACAGGGGACTTTATCGAGCAGTACTTC. It yields the protein CASSLGTGDFIEQYF. The chain joins TRBV5-4 to TRBJ2-7, with a tentative D call TRBD1 (7 bases). The CDR3 is 15 amino acids. Trimming removed 0 bases from V and 6 bases from J, with 16 bases in between. Germline assignment: CDR1 SGHNT and CDR2 YYREEE (reference sequence).

The gene calls are TRBV5-6 and TRBJ1-1; D is perhaps TRBD1 (5 bases). CDR3 size: 15 residues. Looked up from germline, CDR1 is SGHDT and CDR2 is YYEEEE. The V gene lost 0 bases and the J gene lost 6 bases, with 15 bases spanning the gap. The CDR3 DNA reads as TGTGCCAGCAGCTTGGATGGCAGGGAGGTGGCTGAAGCTTTCTTT. Amino acids: CASSLDGREVAEAFF.

J is TRBJ2-7 and V is TRBV29-1; TRBD2 matches at 8 bases. The CDR3 sequence is 13 residues long. The germline V gene has CDR1 SQVTM and CDR2 ANQGSEA. V lost 4 bases, J lost 3 bases, and 5 bases stayed unmatched. CDR3 loop: CSVVPGGGYEQYF. CDR3 nucleotides: TGCAGCGTTGTTCCCGGGGGGGGCTACGAGCAGTACTTC.

This clone has a handful of counts. The chain combines TRBV6-5 with TRBJ2-1; 8 bases are shared with TRBD2. Germline V lookup: CDR1 MNHEY, CDR2 SVGAGI. V lost 2 bases and J lost 4; bases outside the gene matches: 4. The CDR3 has 15 residues. CDR3 nucleotide sequence: TGTGCCAGCAGTTACCACGCGGGGGGTTACAATGAGCAGTTCTTC. This sequence encodes CASSYHAGGYNEQFF.

This chain joins TRBV11-2 and TRBJ2-1; 9 nucleotides match TRBD2. J was trimmed by 7 bases and V by 2 bases; bases with no gene match: 6. Germline assignment: CDR1 SGHAT and CDR2 FQNNGV. This CDR3 has 15 amino acids. The CDR3 spells CASSLRRGGGNEQFF. CDR3 sequence (DNA): TGTGCCAGCAGCTTAAGGCGGGGGGGAGGTAATGAGCAGTTCTTC. The whole variable domain, filled in from reference TRBV11-2 and TRBJ2-1, reads EAGVAQSPRYKIIEKRQSVAFWCNPISGHATLYWYQQILGQGPKLLIQFQNNGVVDDSQLPKDRFSAERLKGVDSTLKIQPAKLEDSAVYLCASSLRRGGGNEQFFGPGTRLTVL.

The chain carries TRBV5-1 and TRBJ2-1, with D possibly being TRBD1 (5 bases). This CDR3 has 14 residues. The germline V gene has CDR1 SGHRS and CDR2 YFSETQ. The ends were cut back, 1 base at V and 0 bases at J, with 5 bases in the middle. This chain's CDR3 is CASSLTGSYNEQFF. In DNA form, the CDR3 reads TGCGCCAGCAGCTTGACAGGCTCCTACAATGAGCAGTTCTTC.

The rearrangement links TRBV10-3 to TRBJ1-5; D gene uncertain. Germline V gives CDR1 ENHRY, CDR2 SYGVKD. This CDR3 is 14 amino acids long. V lost 4 bases, J lost 4 bases, and 11 bases lay in between. The CDR3 loop is CAISVKETNQPQHF. CDR3 nucleotide sequence: TGTGCCATCAGTGTAAAGGAAACTAATCAGCCCCAGCATTTT.

The gene calls are TRBV6-4 and TRBJ2-3; D call uncertain. This CDR3 spans 15 amino acids. Germline V CDR1 and CDR2: MRHNA, SNTAGT. Trimming took 0 bases from V and 0 from J, leaving 7 bases between them. CDR3 nucleotide sequence: TGTGCCAGCAGTGACTCTATAGGGAGCACAGATACGCAGTATTTT. Its translation: CASSDSIGSTDTQYF.